The 6 T cell receptor beta chains below all came from one sample that was sequenced in a study of blood T cells in healthy people across ages. Using a J-beta primer mix together with a sample-barcoded 5' primer, a second PCR was run for roughly 6 to 12 cycles. TCRdb analysed the 5' RACE reads with MiXCR anew, one entry per CDR3 protein. The sample yields approximately 760,000 distinct CDR3 sequences, 20% to 30% seen once. These data also featured in a second study, about T cells of mothers and their children.

The sample comprised blood. The receptors come from a boy aged 5-17 years in good health.

The chain employs TRBV11-1 and TRBJ2-1; a possible D gene is TRBD2 (6 bases). Trimming left V 5 bases short and J 3 bases short, with 14 bases between. The CDR3 is 15 residues long. CDR1 SGHAT and CDR2 FQDESV come from the germline V gene (reference sequence). CDR3 residues: CASSPPWTNYNEQFF. CDR3 sequence (DNA): TGTGCCAGCAGCCCCCCATGGACTAACTACAATGAGCAGTTCTTC. Supplemented by reference TRBV11-1 and TRBJ2-1, the full variable domain reads EAEVAQSPRYKITEKSQAVAFWCDPISGHATLYWYRQILGQGPELLVQFQDESVVDDSQLPKDRFSAERLKGVDSTLKIQPAELGDSAMYLCASSPPWTNYNEQFFGPGTRLTVL.

In this sample, this clonotype turned up a few times. V usage is TRBV29-1 and J usage is TRBJ2-2, with 11 bases lining up with TRBD2. The CDR3 is made up of 13 amino acids. The V and J ends lost 3 bases and 6 bases, in that order; junction bases with no gene match: 0. Germline CDR1 reads SQVTM; CDR2 reads ANQGSEA. CDR3 sequence (DNA): TGCAGCGTTGAGGGACTAGCGGCCGGGGAGCTGTTTTTT. Translation: CSVEGLAAGELFF.

This clonotype has a handful of counts. The chain links TRBV4-1 to TRBJ2-7, with 9 bases matching TRBD1. This CDR3 is 16 amino acids long. Germline values: CDR1 MGHRA, CDR2 YSYEKL. V trimming: 0 bases; J trimming: 2 bases; junction bases outside the gene matches: 5. CDR3 nucleotides: TGCGCCAGCAGCCAAGATGAGGGGACAGGGACCTACGAGCAGTACTTC. Its protein product is CASSQDEGTGTYEQYF.

There are a few counts of this clonotype. The chain couples TRBV7-9 to TRBJ2-5, with D unclear. The germline V gene encodes CDR1 SEHNR and CDR2 FQNEAQ (reference sequence). Trimming left V 1 base short and J 5 bases short, with 11 bases between. CDR3 size: 14 residues. The CDR3 loop is CASSLVGRWETQYF. The DNA of the CDR3 is TGTGCCAGCAGCTTAGTCGGAAGGTGGGAGACCCAGTACTTC. Full variable domain (outside the CDR3, taken from reference TRBV7-9 and TRBJ2-5): DTGVSQNPRHKITKRGQNVTFRCDPISEHNRLYWYRQTLGQGPEFLTYFQNEAQLEKSRLLSDRFSAERPKGSFSTLEIQRTEQGDSAMYLCASSLVGRWETQYFGPGTRLLVL.

This sequence joins TRBV20-1 and TRBJ2-1; 7 bases align to TRBD1. The trim removed 3 bases at V and 4 bases at J, leaving 9 bases unmatched. The CDR3 sequence is 15 residues long. Germline-derived CDR1 and CDR2 are DFQATT and SNEGSKA (reference sequence). CDR3 protein: CSASRDRGTYNEQFF. DNA of the CDR3: TGCAGTGCTAGTCGGGACAGAGGTACTTACAATGAGCAGTTCTTC.

This clonotype occurred a few times. The chain combines TRBV29-1 with TRBJ1-2, with D uncertain. V gave up 3 bases and J gave up 1 base, with 12 bases separating them. This CDR3 contains 14 residues. Germline V gene sequence: CDR1 SQVTM, CDR2 ANQGSEA. CDR3 amino acids: CSVEDLGNNYGYTF. The CDR3 nucleotides read TGCAGCGTTGAGGACCTGGGAAATAACTATGGCTACACCTTC. The whole variable domain, remainder taken from reference TRBV29-1 and TRBJ1-2, is SAVISQKPSRDICQRGTSLTIQCQVDSQVTMMFWYRQQPGQSLTLIATANQGSEATYESGFVIDKFPISRPNLTFSTLTVSNMSPEDSSIYLCSVEDLGNNYGYTFGSGTRLTVV.